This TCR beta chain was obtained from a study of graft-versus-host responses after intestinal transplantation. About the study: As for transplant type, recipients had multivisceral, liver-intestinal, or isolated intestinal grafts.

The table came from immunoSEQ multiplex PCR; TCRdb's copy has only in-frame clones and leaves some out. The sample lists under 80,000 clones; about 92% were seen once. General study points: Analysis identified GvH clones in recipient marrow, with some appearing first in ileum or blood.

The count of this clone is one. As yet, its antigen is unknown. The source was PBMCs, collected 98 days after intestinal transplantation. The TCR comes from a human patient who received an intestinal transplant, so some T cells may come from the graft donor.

The DNA for the CDR3 is TGTGCCAGCAGTTACTCGGGGGGAGGAGCAGAGACCCAGTACTTC. Residues: CASSYSGGGAETQYF. J is TRBJ2-5 and V is TRBV6-5; tentatively, D is TRBD2 (6 bases). Deletions cut 0 bases from V and 4 bases from J, with 12 bases between. The CDR3 runs 15 residues. The germline gives CDR1 MNHEY, CDR2 SVGAGI.